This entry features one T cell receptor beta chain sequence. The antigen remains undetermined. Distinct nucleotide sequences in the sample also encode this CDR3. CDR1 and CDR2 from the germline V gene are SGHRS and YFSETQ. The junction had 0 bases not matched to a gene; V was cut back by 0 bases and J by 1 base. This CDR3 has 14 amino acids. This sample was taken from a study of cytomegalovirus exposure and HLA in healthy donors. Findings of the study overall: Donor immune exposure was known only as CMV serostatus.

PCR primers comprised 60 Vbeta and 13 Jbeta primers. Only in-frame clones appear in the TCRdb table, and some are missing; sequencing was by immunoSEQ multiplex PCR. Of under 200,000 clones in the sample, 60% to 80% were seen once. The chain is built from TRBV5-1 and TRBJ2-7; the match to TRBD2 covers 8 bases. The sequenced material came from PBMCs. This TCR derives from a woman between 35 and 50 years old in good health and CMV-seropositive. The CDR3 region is CASSLAGGSYEQYF. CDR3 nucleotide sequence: TGCGCCAGCAGCTTGGCGGGGGGGTCCTACGAGCAGTACTTC.